This T cell receptor beta chain was obtained from a study of T-cell reconstitution after alpha-beta-depleted transplantation in children. Regarding the study as a whole: T-cell counts and diversity at one year post-transplant came mainly from newly produced T cells.

This clonotype was counted only a few times. The antigen is unknown. This CDR3 spans 14 amino acids. V lost 5 bases, J lost 2 bases, and 9 bases lay in between. Germline values: CDR1 LNHDA, CDR2 SQIVND (reference sequence). It was with unique molecular identifiers that the TCRbeta library was prepared. TCRdb analysed the PCR reads with MiXCR anew, one entry per CDR3 protein. Among around 490,000 distinct CDR3 sequences, about 10% were seen once, and the ten largest hold approximately 15%. This specimen consisted of PBMCs, mostly from graft donor cells, obtained 180 days after TCRalphabeta/CD19-depleted stem cell transplant. The sequence derives from a female patient aged 2 to 10 who had a stem cell transplant for aplastic anemia, so the T cells may come from the graft donor. The V call is TRBV19, the J call TRBJ1-4; D call uncertain. CDR3 DNA sequence: TGTGCCAGTAGTCCCCGGCACACTAATGAAAAACTGTTTTTT. The encoded protein is CASSPRHTNEKLFF.